In this sample, the clone carrying this TCR beta chain turned up many times. Germline-derived CDR1 and CDR2 are SNHLY and FYNNEI. The CDR3 contains 15 residues. The V end lost 6 bases, the J end lost 8 bases, and 19 bases lay between the germline ends. This specimen comes from a study of glioma-infiltrating T cells. The iRepertoire nested amplicon-rescue multiplex PCR amplified TCR alpha and beta CDR3s from RNA. TCRdb independently ran MiXCR on the multiplex PCR reads; one entry per CDR3 protein. Here the sample spans approximately 190,000 distinct CDR3 sequences, approximately 30% being singletons. The V gene is TRBV2, the J gene TRBJ1-4; D gene unclear. Sample: glioma tissue, nonneoplastic brain tissue, or PBMCs (not recorded which). The TCR comes from a human donor with low-grade glioma or glioblastoma, undergoing nonglioma brain surgery, or in good health (not recorded which). The CDR3 loop is CASRHPGEVREKLFF. CDR3 in DNA: TGTGCCAGCAGGCACCCCGGGGAGGTTCGAGAAAAACTGTTTTTT.